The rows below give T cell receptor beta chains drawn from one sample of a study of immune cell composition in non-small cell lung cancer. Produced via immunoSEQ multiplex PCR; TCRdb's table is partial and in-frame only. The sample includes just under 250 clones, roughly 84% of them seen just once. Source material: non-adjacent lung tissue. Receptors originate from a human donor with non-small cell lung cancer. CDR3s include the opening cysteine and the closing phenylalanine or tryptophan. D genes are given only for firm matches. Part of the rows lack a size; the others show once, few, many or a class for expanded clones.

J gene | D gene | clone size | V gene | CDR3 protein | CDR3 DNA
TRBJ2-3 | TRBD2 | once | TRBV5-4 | CASSVTSGSTDTQYF | TGTGCCAGCAGCGTGACTAGCGGGAGCACAGATACGCAGTATTTT
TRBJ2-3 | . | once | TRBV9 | CASSPPWGLTDTQYF | TGTGCCAGCAGTCCGCCCTGGGGACTCACAGATACGCAGTATTTT
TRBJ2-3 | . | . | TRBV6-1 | CASSEAGGGADTQYF | TGTGCCAGCAGTGAAGCGGGAGGTGGCGCAGATACGCAGTATTTT
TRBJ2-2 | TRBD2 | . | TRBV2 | CASAVAGVGELFF | TGTGCCAGCGCGGTAGCGGGAGTCGGGGAGCTGTTTTTT
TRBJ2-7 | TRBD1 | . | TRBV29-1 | CSVDDRGYEQYF | TGCAGCGTTGATGACAGGGGCTACGAGCAGTACTTC
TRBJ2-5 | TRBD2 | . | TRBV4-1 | CASSHSTSSWETQYF | TGCGCCAGCAGCCATTCGACTAGCTCATGGGAGACCCAGTACTTC
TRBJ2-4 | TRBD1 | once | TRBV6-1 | CASNDRVGAIQYF | TGTGCCAGCAATGACAGGGTGGGGGCCATTCAGTACTTC
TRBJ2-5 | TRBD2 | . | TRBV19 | CASSTSRRGGGETQYF | TGTGCCAGTAGTACCAGTCGTCGGGGGGGAGGAGAGACCCAGTACTTC
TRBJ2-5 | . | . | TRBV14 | CASNHYYQETQYF | TGTGCCAGCAACCATTACTACCAAGAGACCCAGTACTTC
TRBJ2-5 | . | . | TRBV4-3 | CASSQGGGAETQYF | TGCGCCAGCAGCCAAGGTGGAGGGGCGGAGACCCAGTACTTC
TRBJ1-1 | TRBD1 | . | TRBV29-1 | CSVVGQGTTEAFF | TGCAGCGTCGTCGGACAGGGGACGACTGAAGCTTTCTTT
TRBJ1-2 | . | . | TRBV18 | CASSPTTELFYGYTF | TGTGCCAGCTCACCTACGACAGAGCTTTTCTATGGCTACACCTTC
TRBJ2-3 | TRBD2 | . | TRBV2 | CAIEGLRERRADTQYF | TGTGCCATCGAGGGGTTGCGGGAGCGACGGGCAGATACGCAGTATTTT
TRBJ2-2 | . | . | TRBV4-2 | CASSAAASVGELFF | TGTGCCAGCAGTGCCGCCGCCTCGGTAGGGGAGCTGTTTTTT